The T cell receptor (beta chain) described here comes from a study of graft-versus-host responses after intestinal transplantation. Study details: Those transplanted obtained multivisceral, liver-intestinal, or isolated intestinal grafts. Every one of the recipients received anti-thymocyte globulin induction and afterwards took tacrolimus and steroids for around 3 years.

Turning to this clone: Its antigen is undetermined.

The table came from immunoSEQ multiplex PCR; TCRdb's copy has only in-frame clones and leaves some out. The table lists roughly 100,000 clones, over 85% of them singletons. CDR3 size: 18 residues. Germline V gene data show CDR1 as LNHDA and CDR2 as SQIVND (reference sequence). With 6 bases clipped from V and 0 bases from J, the junction kept 8 bases outside the gene matches. J is TRBJ2-6 and V is TRBV19; 10 positions match TRBD1. This specimen consisted of unstimulated CD8+ T cells sorted from spleen or lymph node cells, obtained before intestinal transplant. This clonotype was obtained from a human donor who received an intestinal transplant. Written as DNA, the CDR3 is TGTGCCAGTAGAGGGGTGAGGACAGGGGGCTCTGGGGCCAACGTCCTGACTTTC. Its protein is CASRGVRTGGSGANVLTF.